This T cell receptor beta chain was documented in a study of cytotoxic CD8 clonotypes in ibrutinib-treated CLL (dated by TCRdb to about 2021). Describing the broader study: In this cohort, around 15 patients were treatment-naive and approximately 10 were relapsed/refractory, while approximately 18 had unmutated IGHV. Every remission and progressive disease sample was obtained while ibrutinib was still being received by the patients. An average of 255,043 productive templates and about 100,000 productive rearrangements was obtained per sample. Cryopreserved peripheral blood mononuclear cells were obtained before treatment, at response, and at either sustained remission or disease progression. Samples at response were collected after a median of about 12 months of treatment, with a range of about 6 to 36 months. Longitudinal samples were obtainable from about 30% of the 86 participants in the trial. Responses were partial in 25 or so patients and complete in 2; after median roughly 69 months follow-up, approximately 15 stayed in remission and about 12 progressed. Broad study findings and their caveats: Lymph node repertoires were not examined, and the timing of sampling was not matched between patients in sustained remission and those whose disease progressed. Baseline clonality exceeded that of age-matched healthy donors and correlated strongly with circulating CD8+ T-cell counts. Public clonotypes were rare and either shrank or stayed stable during treatment, and the rise in clonality at ibrutinib response reflected expansion of private clonotypes. Clonality increased at ibrutinib response, stayed stable in sustained remission, and fell back toward baseline at progression.

This clone was counted only a few times. What this receptor recognizes is not known. The sample holds no much larger clone one base away, and base qualities are not on file. A MiSeq instrument was used for deep resolution sequencing, which targeted depths ranging from 1 in 1 million up to 1 in 200,000 T cells, with coverage averaging 10x for each clonotype. TCR beta libraries were generated with the immunoSEQ hsTCRB Kit. Per the original workflow: ImmunoSEQ Data Assistant and ImmunoSEQ Analyzer were used for data analysis, and V, D and J genes were assigned according to IMGT definitions. Clonality, which ranges from 0 to 1, was calculated as one minus the normalized Shannon entropy of productive rearrangement frequencies. Only overrepresented clonotypes making up at least 0.05% of the repertoire of each patient were included in the public clonotype analysis. About twelve repertoires from age-matched healthy donors, obtained from immuneACCESS, served as clonality controls. The immuneACCESS repertoire file appears here via TCRdb, limited to in-frame rearrangements. These files lack a portion of the clones; in checked studies, under half of the deficit traces to unresolved V genes, and the cause of the others is not known. V, J and clone size are those of that table, while D and trimming were read from the DNA. For this sample there are 150,000 to 250,000 clones; 72% appear just once. The top ten clones comprise roughly 13% of the sample.

The CDR3 runs 18 residues from the cysteine to the phenylalanine. The only DNA kept is the CDR3, 54 bases in frame from the first base. Trimmed from V: 0 bases; trimmed from J: 4 bases; junction bases lacking a gene match: 11. The germline V gene yields SNHLY for CDR1 and FYNNEI for CDR2. This sample's time point label indicates: approximately 2 years on ibrutinib. For TCR beta library preparation, roughly 2.1 micrograms of genomic DNA were isolated from cryopreserved PBMCs. Longitudinal blood samples from CLL patients on ibrutinib monotherapy underwent high-throughput TCR beta sequencing. Patients were enrolled in a phase 2 open-label single-center ibrutinib monotherapy trial.

This TCR came from a human donor with chronic lymphocytic leukemia. The chain is made from TRBV2 and TRBJ1-5, with TRBD1 identical over 8 junction bases. The source material was PBMCs, sampled after 24 months of ibrutinib treatment. CDR3 protein: CASSEALWQGAGNQPQHF. At the DNA level, the sequence is TGTGCCAGCAGTGAAGCGCTTTGGCAGGGGGCAGGGAATCAGCCCCAGCATTTT. With all but the CDR3 taken from the reference TRBV2 and TRBJ1-5 genes, the full variable domain is: EPEVTQTPSHQVTQMGQEVILRCVPISNHLYFYWYRQILGQKVEFLVSFYNNEISEKSEIFDDQFSVERPDGSNFTLKIRSTKLEDSAMYFCASSEALWQGAGNQPQHFGDGTRLSIL.